Following are 11 T cell receptor beta chains from one sample sequenced in a study of shared clonotypes between healthy human individuals (dated by TCRdb to the early 2020s). The receptor library was made with the immunoSEQ multiplex PCR assay. This is the immuneACCESS table as TCRdb keeps it, with only in-frame sequences that have V and J called. A part of the clones is gone; compared with another copy, unresolved V genes explain less than half, and the rest is unexplained. This sample is represented by approximately 1,500,000 clones; roughly 97% of them were singletons. About 1.2% of the sample rests with the top ten. What was sequenced was naive CD4+ T cells sorted from blood. According to the study, the label for this sample's cell subset or site signals: CD45RA+ positively selected. All receptors come from a man aged 25-40 years in good health.

The V gene is TRBV6-6, the J gene TRBJ2-7; 7 bases agree with TRBD1. V lost 4 bases to trimming and J lost 3 bases; unmatched junction nucleotides: 3. Germline assignment: CDR1 MNHNY and CDR2 SVGAGI (reference sequence). The CDR3 length is 13 residues. Here the CDR3 DNA reads TGTGCCAGCAGTTCGAGACAGGGCTACGAGCAGTACTTC. This codes for CASSSRQGYEQYF.

The chain has TRBV6-5 and TRBJ2-7, with TRBD2 matching over 11 bases. V gave up 6 bases and J gave up 4 bases; unmatched junction bases: 5. Germline V gene data show CDR1 as MNHEY and CDR2 as SVGAGI. The CDR3 is made up of 14 amino acids. CDR3 sequence (DNA): TGTGCCAGCAGGGCACTAGCGGGAGAGTACGAGCAGTACTTC. Encoded protein: CASRALAGEYEQYF.

The chain combines TRBV5-4 with TRBJ2-1; 9 nucleotides align to TRBD2. From germline, CDR1 is SGHNT and CDR2 YYREEE (reference sequence). After removal of 3 bases from V and 10 bases from J, the junction contained 14 bases not matched to a gene. This CDR3 region has 16 residues. Here the CDR3 reads CASSWGYSGSSREQFF. DNA of the CDR3: TGTGCCAGCAGCTGGGGGTATAGCGGGAGTTCCCGCGAGCAGTTCTTC. Using reference TRBV5-4 and TRBJ2-1 for the parts outside the CDR3, the full variable domain is ETGVTQSPTHLIKTRGQQVTLRCSSQSGHNTVSWYQQALGQGPQFIFQYYREEENGRGNFPPRFSGLQFPNYSSELNVNALELDDSALYLCASSWGYSGSSREQFFGPGTRLTVL.

On this clone: As the CDR3 is not closed by the conserved phenylalanine or tryptophan, this likely results from a read error. The DNA is omitted, as the CDR3 cannot be located on it reliably, and the CDR3 follows TCRdb's listing. The V call is TRBV6-4, the J call TRBJ2-3. The CDR3 region is 15 residues in length, termini included. Germline V gene lookup returns CDR1 MRHNA and CDR2 SNTAGT. The CDR3 region is CARSSYRAEETQLPY.

The chain has TRBV6-5 and TRBJ1-4; tentatively, D is TRBD1 (5 bases). CDR1 and CDR2 from the germline V gene are MNHEY and SVGAGI. V dropped 0 bases and J dropped 6 bases, with 14 bases sitting between them. The CDR3 loop spans 16 amino acids. The DNA for the CDR3 is TGTGCCAGCAGTTACTCCCTAGACAGTAATCATGAAAAACTGTTTTTT. Encoded protein: CASSYSLDSNHEKLFF.

The chain combines TRBV19 with TRBJ2-5; possibly TRBD2 for D (5 bases). The CDR3 length is 11 residues. The germline V gene has CDR1 LNHDA and CDR2 SQIVND (reference sequence). V lost 9 bases and J 5 bases, leaving 10 bases between the germline ends. The CDR3 spells CASARGETQYF. DNA of the CDR3: TGTGCCAGCGCCCGAGGGGAGACCCAGTACTTC.

The chain carries TRBV19 and TRBJ1-2, with 12 bases fitting TRBD1. This CDR3 is built from 16 residues. Germline V gene lookup returns CDR1 LNHDA and CDR2 SQIVND (reference sequence). The J segment lost 4 bases and the V segment lost 6 bases, leaving 9 bases of the junction unmatched. The CDR3 protein is CASRDPGQGAGYGYTF. The CDR3 nucleotides read TGTGCCAGTAGAGATCCGGGACAGGGGGCTGGCTATGGCTACACCTTC.

V gene TRBV7-6 combines with J gene TRBJ2-7; TRBD2 might be the D (6 bases). Germline CDR1 SGHVS, CDR2 FNYEAQ. Deletions cut 3 bases from V and 2 bases from J, with 11 bases between. This CDR3 contains 14 residues. CDR3 region: CASSLVRDPYEQYF. The CDR3 nucleotides are TGTGCCAGCAGCTTGGTGCGGGACCCCTACGAGCAGTACTTC.

The V gene is TRBV7-9, the J gene TRBJ2-3, with 8 bases matching TRBD1. Germline V gives CDR1 SEHNR, CDR2 FQNEAQ (reference sequence). There are 15 residues in the CDR3. The junction had 4 bases not matched to a gene; V was cut back by 5 bases and J by 0 bases. This CDR3 is CASSLRDRSTDTQYF. Here the CDR3 DNA reads TGTGCCAGCAGCCTCCGGGACAGGAGCACAGATACGCAGTATTTT.

This clone came up a few times. The chain carries TRBV2 and TRBJ1-5, with D possibly TRBD1 on 5 matching bases. The germline V gene encodes CDR1 SNHLY and CDR2 FYNNEI. Trimming cost V 0 bases and J 6 bases, with 9 bases left between them. This CDR3 region has 14 residues. DNA for the CDR3: TGTGCCAGCAGTGAAGCGGCAGGGCCTCAGCCCCAGCATTTT. Amino acids: CASSEAAGPQPQHF. The whole variable domain, filled in from reference TRBV2 and TRBJ1-5, reads EPEVTQTPSHQVTQMGQEVILRCVPISNHLYFYWYRQILGQKVEFLVSFYNNEISEKSEIFDDQFSVERPDGSNFTLKIRSTKLEDSAMYFCASSEAAGPQPQHFGDGTRLSIL.

The chain employs TRBV30 and TRBJ1-4; 9 bases are shared with TRBD1. J was trimmed by 5 bases and V by 2 bases; bases with no gene match: 6. Germline V gene lookup returns CDR1 GTSNPN and CDR2 SVGIG (reference sequence). This CDR3 is built from 15 residues. The CDR3 nucleotides are TGTGCCTGGAGTACCTCGACAGGGGGAAATGAAAAACTGTTTTTT. This gives the protein CAWSTSTGGNEKLFF.